What follows are 20 T cell receptor beta chains derived from one specimen sequenced in a study of blood T cell repertoires in COVID-19. The repertoire was sequenced with immunoSEQ multiplex PCR; TCRdb's copy has only in-frame clones and lacks some. Seen here are roughly 190,000 clones, about 83% observed once, and the top ten hold 3% to 3.5%. Sequencing input: PBMCs or T cells enriched from blood (not recorded which). The receptors were gathered from a woman under 40 who had been exposed to COVID-19.

The chain joins TRBV30 to TRBJ2-5; possibly TRBD2 for D (5 bases). This CDR3 is built from 13 residues. Germline lookup yields CDR1 GTSNPN and CDR2 SVGIG (reference sequence). V was clipped by 3 bases and J by 5 bases, with 13 bases between them. The CDR3: CAWSTRERETQYF. The CDR3 region has the DNA TGTGCCTGGAGCACTCGGGAACGGGAGACCCAGTACTTC.

CDR3 loop: CASSQGSGGGYEQYF. The DNA for the CDR3 is TGCGCCAGCAGCCAAGGTAGCGGGGGGGGCTACGAGCAGTACTTC. This chain connects TRBV4-1 to TRBJ2-7, with 11 bases that match TRBD2. The CDR3 has 15 residues. J gave up 3 bases and V 1 base, and 2 bases lay outside the gene matches. In germline, CDR1 is MGHRA, CDR2 YSYEKL.

This clone was seen a handful of times. The chain employs TRBV6-6 and TRBJ2-6; 8 positions agree with TRBD1. There are 17 residues in the CDR3. Trimming at V came to 5 bases and at J to 2 bases, leaving 8 bases not matched to a gene. Germline CDR1 MNHNY, CDR2 SVGAGI (reference sequence). CDR3 loop: CASSLDRGQTGANVLTF. The CDR3 region has the DNA TGTGCCAGCAGTCTTGACAGGGGTCAGACTGGGGCCAACGTCCTGACTTTC.

This chain joins TRBV19 and TRBJ2-7; 7 positions agree with TRBD1. This CDR3 comprises 12 residues. The V gene's germline CDR1 is LNHDA and CDR2 SQIVND (reference sequence). V gave up 8 bases and J gave up 6 bases; unmatched junction bases: 7. The CDR3 here is CASSTGTAEQYF. The CDR3 nucleotides read TGTGCCAGTTCGACCGGGACAGCCGAGCAGTACTTC.

This chain joins TRBV9 and TRBJ2-7; D is undetermined. CDR3 length: 15 amino acids. The ends were cut back, 0 bases at V and 3 bases at J, with 13 bases in the middle. The germline gives CDR1 SGDLS, CDR2 YYNGEE. The chain's CDR3 is CASSVAAGPHYEQYF. CDR3 in DNA: TGTGCCAGCAGCGTAGCCGCAGGTCCCCACTACGAGCAGTACTTC. The full variable domain, in which reference TRBV9 and TRBJ2-7 provide the parts outside the CDR3, is DSGVTQTPKHLITATGQRVTLRCSPRSGDLSVYWYQQSLDQGLQFLIQYYNGEERAKGNILERFSAQQFPDLHSELNLSSLELGDSALYFCASSVAAGPHYEQYFGPGTRLTVT.

V is TRBV19 and J is TRBJ2-1, with TRBD2 identical over 9 bases. This CDR3 has 16 residues. Germline CDR1 reads LNHDA; CDR2 reads SQIVND (reference sequence). V dropped 6 bases and J dropped 9; count of bases not matched to a gene: 15. CDR3 sequence (DNA): TGTGCCAGTAGACCAACGTTTAGCGGGGGAGCGGGTGAGCAGTTCTTC. It encodes CASRPTFSGGAGEQFF.

V gene TRBV19 combines with J gene TRBJ1-5; D not resolved. V was shortened by 1 base and J by 5 bases, with 15 bases between the two germline ends. The CDR3 length is 16 residues. CDR1 is LNHDA, CDR2 SQIVND, per germline (reference sequence). CDR3: CASSIGVTGRHQPQHF. In DNA form, the CDR3 reads TGTGCCAGTAGTATAGGGGTAACGGGGAGGCATCAGCCCCAGCATTTT.

The rearrangement joins TRBV5-8 to TRBJ2-7, with a possible D match to TRBD2 (5 bases). Between the trimmed V and J ends, which lost 4 bases and 7 bases, there was a span of 15 bases. This CDR3 region has 13 residues. CDR1 is SGHTS and CDR2 is YDEGEE in the germline V gene. For the CDR3, the DNA is TGTGCCAGCAGCGTACCGGGGATTTCAGAGCAGTACTTC. It yields the protein CASSVPGISEQYF.

This chain joins TRBV20-1 and TRBJ1-1, with D unresolved. The length of the CDR3 is 12 residues. Germline CDR1 and CDR2: DFQATT and SNEGSKA (reference sequence). The germline V and J ends were trimmed by 3 bases and 9 bases, with 14 bases remaining between them. The CDR3 reads CSASTNERKAFF. CDR3 bases: TGCAGTGCTAGTACGAATGAGCGGAAAGCTTTCTTT.

The chain is built from TRBV10-3 and TRBJ1-6; TRBD1 matches 8 bases. The CDR3 sequence is 18 residues long. The V gene end was trimmed by 4 bases and the J gene end by 4 bases; junction bases not matched to a gene: 12. From germline, CDR1 is ENHRY and CDR2 SYGVKD. The CDR3 reads CAISGGGQGPYYNSPLHF. In nucleotides, the CDR3 is TGTGCCATCAGTGGGGGAGGACAGGGCCCCTATTATAATTCACCCCTCCACTTT.

The chain combines TRBV6-2 or TRBV6-3 with TRBJ2-1; D is ambiguous. V was pared by 3 bases and J by 4 bases, with 10 bases between. CDR1 MNHEY and CDR2 SVGEGT come from the germline V gene. The CDR3 is 14 amino acids. In nucleotides, the CDR3 is TGTGCCAGCAGTTATCTGGAGTCGTACAATGAGCAGTTCTTC. Its protein is CASSYLESYNEQFF.

The chain couples TRBV4-3 to TRBJ2-3, with 7 bases fitting TRBD1. Germline assignment: CDR1 LGHNA and CDR2 YSLEER. This CDR3 has 13 amino acids. V lost 3 bases and J lost 9; bases outside the gene matches: 6. CDR3 nucleotide sequence: TGCGCCAGCAGCCACCTCGACAGGGACACGCAGTATTTT. It translates to CASSHLDRDTQYF.

This clone has a single count. This sample also contains other DNA sequences that code for the same CDR3. The CDR3 DNA reads as TGCGCCAGCAGCTCCCGGACAGCTAACTATGGCTACACCTTC. It is translated as CASSSRTANYGYTF. The V and J genes are TRBV5-1 and TRBJ1-2; D might be TRBD1 (6 bases). Germline V gene data show CDR1 as SGHRS and CDR2 as YFSETQ. The CDR3 runs to 14 residues. V gave up 3 bases and J gave up 0 bases, with 9 bases separating them. The whole variable domain, remainder taken from reference TRBV5-1 and TRBJ1-2, is KAGVTQTPRYLIKTRGQQVTLSCSPISGHRSVSWYQQTPGQGLQFLFEYFSETQRNKGNFPGRFSGRQFSNSRSEMNVSTLELGDSALYLCASSSRTANYGYTFGSGTRLTVV.

The J gene is TRBJ1-2, the V gene TRBV12-3 or TRBV12-4; D might be TRBD1 (5 bases). Trimming left V 3 bases short and J 8 bases short, with 13 bases between. The CDR3 sequence is 13 residues long. This CDR3 reads CASSFGGVKGYTF. The CDR3 bases are TGTGCCAGCAGTTTTGGGGGGGTAAAGGGCTACACCTTC.

The chain combines TRBV6-5 with TRBJ2-1; 7 bases are shared with TRBD2. Losses at the gene ends were 0 bases for V and 7 bases for J; bases not matched to a gene: 6. Germline-derived CDR1 and CDR2 are MNHEY and SVGAGI. This CDR3 has 15 residues. CDR3 in amino acids: CASSYSLSGENEQFF. Written as DNA, the CDR3 is TGTGCCAGCAGTTACTCGTTAAGCGGGGAAAATGAGCAGTTCTTC.

V is TRBV5-1 and J is TRBJ2-5, with TRBD2 identical over 8 bases. Losses at the gene ends were 4 bases for V and 1 base for J; bases not matched to a gene: 9. CDR3 length equals 16 residues. The germline V gene encodes CDR1 SGHRS and CDR2 YFSETQ. The CDR3 nucleotides are TGCGCCAGCAGCCCAGGGGTAGCGGGGACCCAAGAGACCCAGTACTTC. Its translation is CASSPGVAGTQETQYF.

The chain joins TRBV7-9 to TRBJ1-5; D gene uncertain. The CDR3 has 14 residues. The germline CDR1 and CDR2 sequences are SEHNR and FQNEAQ (reference sequence). V lost 1 base to trimming and J lost 5 bases, with 9 bases between them. The CDR3 region is CASSLGLGDQPQHF. The CDR3 DNA is TGTGCCAGCAGCTTAGGTCTCGGTGATCAGCCCCAGCATTTT.

The V and J genes are TRBV6-5 and TRBJ1-1, with D perhaps TRBD1 (6 bases). The germline V gene has CDR1 MNHEY and CDR2 SVGAGI. This CDR3 comprises 13 residues. V was trimmed by 6 bases and J by 1 base, leaving 9 bases between them. Here the CDR3 reads CASRAGANTEAFF. The CDR3, as DNA: TGTGCCAGCAGGGCAGGGGCGAACACTGAAGCTTTCTTT.

This rearrangement joins TRBV18 to TRBJ1-2, with 8 positions matching TRBD1. Germline V gene data show CDR1 as KGHSH and CDR2 as LQKENI. Trimming removed 0 bases from V and 8 bases from J; junction bases left unmatched: 8. CDR3 length: 15 amino acids. The CDR3 DNA is TGTGCCAGCTCACCACCCCAGGGGGCGATGGACGGCTACACCTTC. Translating gives CASSPPQGAMDGYTF.

The chain couples TRBV11-2 to TRBJ2-3; D gene ambiguous. CDR1 SGHAT and CDR2 FQNNGV come from the germline V gene. This CDR3 is 12 amino acids long. Trimming took off 5 bases at V and 7 bases at J, with 10 bases between the two ends. CDR3 residues: CASSPPLHTQYF. The CDR3 region has the DNA TGTGCCAGCAGCCCTCCCCTCCATACGCAGTATTTT.